This TCR beta chain was recovered during a study of blood T cells in healthy people across ages. With a J-beta primer mix and a sample-barcoded 5' primer, a second PCR ran about 7 to 12 cycles. Researchers report that a template-switch adaptor with 12 random nucleotides tagged each cDNA molecule. TCRdb independently ran MiXCR on the 5' RACE reads; one entry per CDR3 protein. This sample has 1.5 million to 2 million distinct CDR3 sequences, with about 50% found just once. This CDR3 spans 16 amino acids. Per germline, CDR1 DFQATT and CDR2 SNEGSKA (reference sequence). V lost 2 bases and J lost 3, with 18 bases in between.

Sequencing input: blood. The receptor's source is a woman in her thirties or forties in good health. V usage is TRBV20-1 and J usage is TRBJ2-3; tentatively, D is TRBD1 or TRBD2 (5 bases each). CDR3 sequence: CSARRLRFGGTDTQYF. CDR3 sequence (DNA): TGCAGTGCTAGACGGTTAAGGTTTGGGGGAACAGATACGCAGTATTTT.